The 18 T cell receptor beta chains below all came from one sample that was sequenced in a study of CD4 T cells in relation to SARS-CoV-2 and coronaviruses. For these receptors, no antigen is known. The unexposed donors gave CD4+ T cells in about 2010-2019, prior to COVID-19. The cells were cultured for about 10 days before CD4+ T cells were isolated. Only in-frame clones appear in the TCRdb table, and some are missing; sequencing was by immunoSEQ multiplex PCR. The data contain 25,000 or so clones, over 60% of them singletons. The specimen was CD4+ T cells from PBMCs, cultured in vitro. The receptors originated from a human donor in good health.

This rearrangement joins TRBV5-1 to TRBJ1-1; perhaps TRBD1 as D (6 bases). CDR1 and CDR2 from the germline V gene are SGHRS and YFSETQ. The V and J ends lost 0 bases and 3 bases respectively, with 9 bases between them. This CDR3 region has 14 residues. The CDR3 spells CASSLGQADTEAFF. The DNA for the CDR3 is TGCGCCAGCAGCTTGGGACAGGCTGACACTGAAGCTTTCTTT.

V is TRBV6-5 and J is TRBJ2-3; 7 nucleotides line up with TRBD2. CDR1 is MNHEY and CDR2 is SVGAGI in the germline V gene. CDR3 length: 14 amino acids. V was pared by 2 bases and J by 2 bases, with 1 base of the junction left unmatched. In DNA, the CDR3 is TGTGCCAGCAGTTACGGGGGGGTCACAGATACGCAGTATTTT. It is translated as CASSYGGVTDTQYF.

V gene TRBV7-7 combines with J gene TRBJ2-5, with TRBD1 matching over 12 bases. This CDR3 has 17 amino acids. The ends lost 5 bases at V and 5 bases at J; junction bases unmatched: 12. The germline gives CDR1 SSHAT, CDR2 FNYEAQ (reference sequence). As DNA, the CDR3 is TGTGCCAGCAGCCCAGGGACAGGGGGCGCGGTCGTGGAGACCCAGTACTTC. Translated: CASSPGTGGAVVETQYF.

This clone has a single count. The chain has TRBV12-3 or TRBV12-4 and TRBJ1-1, with D hard to call. Trimming pared 10 bases from V and 3 bases from J, leaving 12 bases between. The CDR3 length is 12 residues. For the CDR3, the DNA is TGTGCCACCCGCTCGACGTACACTGAAGCTTTCTTT. It translates to CATRSTYTEAFF.

The chain recombines TRBV6-5 with TRBJ2-7; the D is unclear. The CDR3 has 14 residues. Trimming left V 5 bases short and J 1 base short, with 12 bases between. Germline V CDR1 and CDR2: MNHEY, SVGAGI. CDR3 DNA: TGTGCCAGCAGTCGGGCTGTAGGGTCCTACGAGCAGTACTTC. It yields the protein CASSRAVGSYEQYF.

The chain combines TRBV15 with TRBJ2-2; the match to TRBD1 covers 9 bases. CDR3 size: 17 residues. J lost 5 bases, V lost 3 bases, and 10 bases had no gene match. Per germline, CDR1 LNHNV and CDR2 YYDKDF (reference sequence). The CDR3 reads CATSSGGQGSSTGELFF. The CDR3 DNA sequence: TGTGCCACCAGCAGCGGGGGACAGGGCAGCTCGACCGGGGAGCTGTTTTTT.

V is TRBV7-9 and J is TRBJ2-1; 9 bases line up with TRBD2. V shed 2 bases, J shed 6 bases, and the junction held 2 bases outside the gene matches. The CDR3 has 14 residues. The germline V gene has CDR1 SEHNR and CDR2 FQNEAQ (reference sequence). Here the CDR3 reads CASSLLAGPNEQFF. In DNA, the CDR3 is TGTGCCAGCAGCTTACTAGCGGGACCCAATGAGCAGTTCTTC.

There are a few counts of this clone. V and J are TRBV7-3 and TRBJ1-2, with TRBD1 matching over 9 bases. The CDR3 runs to 17 residues. The V gene end was trimmed by 4 bases and the J gene end by 4 bases; junction bases not matched to a gene: 13. Germline values: CDR1 SGHTA, CDR2 FQGTGA. The CDR3, as DNA: TGTGCCAGCAGCTCATTTGTCCGGGGACAGGGTGCCTATGGCTACACCTTC. Protein sequence: CASSSFVRGQGAYGYTF.

The chain couples TRBV3-1 (or the pseudogene TRBV3-2) to TRBJ2-1; TRBD2 aligns across 8 bases. Germline CDR1 is LGHDT and CDR2 is YNNKEL (reference sequence). This CDR3 is 16 amino acids long. V gave up 5 bases and J gave up 9 bases; unmatched junction bases: 15. In nucleotides, the CDR3 is TGTGCCAGCAGCAGACAGGTAGGGAGCGGGGGAGGTGAGCAGTTCTTC. Encoded protein: CASSRQVGSGGGEQFF.

The CDR3 spells CASSLKGGSSYNEQFF. The CDR3 region has the DNA TGCGCCAGCAGCTTGAAGGGGGGGAGCTCCTACAATGAGCAGTTCTTC. This chain links TRBV5-1 with TRBJ2-1, with D perhaps matching TRBD2 (7 bases). Germline CDR1 is SGHRS and CDR2 is YFSETQ. V lost 1 base and J lost 0, with 11 bases in between. The CDR3 runs 16 residues.

This sequence joins TRBV3-1 (or the pseudogene TRBV3-2) and TRBJ1-3, with unresolved D. CDR1 and CDR2 (germline): LGHDT, YNNKEL (reference sequence). V lost 1 base and J 0 bases, leaving 7 bases between the germline ends. This CDR3 has 15 residues. Written as DNA, the CDR3 is TGTGCCAGCAGCCAAGTCCCCGTCTCTGGAAACACCATATATTTT. Protein product: CASSQVPVSGNTIYF.

The chain uses TRBV5-1 and TRBJ2-3, with 8 bases matching TRBD2. V shed 6 bases, J shed 2 bases, and the junction held 14 bases outside the gene matches. Germline V gene sequence: CDR1 SGHRS, CDR2 YFSETQ. The CDR3 extends over 17 amino acids. CDR3 sequence (DNA): TGCGCCAGCAAGGCTTTGGTCCTAGCGGGTTTCACAGATACGCAGTATTTT. Its translation: CASKALVLAGFTDTQYF. The full variable domain, its missing parts supplied by reference TRBV5-1 and TRBJ2-3, is KAGVTQTPRYLIKTRGQQVTLSCSPISGHRSVSWYQQTPGQGLQFLFEYFSETQRNKGNFPGRFSGRQFSNSRSEMNVSTLELGDSALYLCASKALVLAGFTDTQYFGPGTRLTVL.

The chain recombines TRBV15 with TRBJ2-7, with TRBD2 as a possible D gene (5 bases). The V and J ends lost 3 bases and 5 bases respectively, with 14 bases between them. Germline CDR1 and CDR2: LNHNV and YYDKDF (reference sequence). This CDR3 comprises 14 residues. CDR3 amino acids: CATSRVGDFDEQYF. The DNA for the CDR3 is TGTGCCACCAGCAGGGTCGGGGATTTCGACGAGCAGTACTTC.

This clone was recorded only once. This chain uses TRBV2 with TRBJ2-6, with D perhaps TRBD2 (5 bases). The germline gives CDR1 SNHLY, CDR2 FYNNEI. Trimming cost V 5 bases and J 1 base, with 15 bases left between them. This CDR3 has 17 amino acids. The CDR3 DNA follows: TGTGCCAGCAGTACGGGGTGGGGATCTTCTGGGGCCAACGTCCTGACTTTC. Translation gives CASSTGWGSSGANVLTF.

The rearrangement uses TRBV6-4 and TRBJ1-6; D is unclear. The CDR3 loop spans 15 amino acids. CDR1 and CDR2 from the germline V gene are MRHNA and SNTAGT. V was pared by 3 bases and J by 8 bases, with 14 bases between. CDR3 DNA: TGTGCCAGCAGTGATCAAGGGTCATACGATTCACCCCTCCACTTT. Protein sequence: CASSDQGSYDSPLHF.

The chain recombines TRBV12-3 or TRBV12-4 with TRBJ1-1; a possible D gene is TRBD1 (6 bases). V lost 6 bases and J 7 bases, leaving 15 bases between the germline ends. The CDR3 extends over 13 amino acids. The CDR3 reads CASSLGGRGEAFF. The CDR3 coding sequence is TGTGCCAGCAGCTTGGGTGGCAGGGGTGAAGCTTTCTTT.

This rearrangement joins TRBV9 to TRBJ1-2; D possibly corresponds to TRBD1 (5 bases). CDR1 SGDLS and CDR2 YYNGEE come from the germline V gene. Trimming took 0 bases from V and 7 from J, leaving 16 bases between them. This CDR3 is 15 amino acids long. DNA for the CDR3: TGTGCCAGCAGCGTAGATCCGCAGGGTACGAGTGGCTACACCTTC. It codes for CASSVDPQGTSGYTF. Filled out from reference TRBV9 and TRBJ1-2, the complete variable domain reads DSGVTQTPKHLITATGQRVTLRCSPRSGDLSVYWYQQSLDQGLQFLIQYYNGEERAKGNILERFSAQQFPDLHSELNLSSLELGDSALYFCASSVDPQGTSGYTFGSGTRLTVV.

The V and J genes are TRBV19 and TRBJ2-2, with D hard to call. Germline values: CDR1 LNHDA, CDR2 SQIVND (reference sequence). Deletions cut 6 bases from V and 9 bases from J, with 14 bases between. This CDR3 spans 13 amino acids. The CDR3 reads CASSSLTFRELFF. Written as DNA, the CDR3 is TGTGCCAGTAGCAGCCTGACTTTTCGGGAGCTGTTTTTT. Drawing the rest from reference TRBV19 and TRBJ2-2, the complete variable domain is DGGITQSPKYLFRKEGQNVTLSCEQNLNHDAMYWYRQDPGQGLRLIYYSQIVNDFQKGDIAEGYSVSREKKESFPLTVTSAQKNPTAFYLCASSSLTFRELFFGEGSRLTVL.